This TCR beta chain originates from a study of vaccination effects on CD4 cells after COVID-19. Study in general: Two convalescent patients provided samples 16 days and one week prevaccination.

This CDR3 is built from 12 residues. V shed 6 bases and J shed 3 bases, with 12 bases lying between them. Germline CDR1 reads GTSNPN; CDR2 reads SVGIG (reference sequence). This clone was found a few times. Its cognate antigen is unknown. The table came from immunoSEQ multiplex PCR; TCRdb's copy has only in-frame clones and leaves some out. This table has 20,000 to 25,000 clones, 70% to 80% appearing once. Sequencing followed a ViraFEST assay step that expanded antigen-specific CD4+ T cells with viral peptide pools. When more than 9 days of culture had elapsed, CD4+ T cells were isolated. This individual tested PCR-positive for SARS-CoV-2 infection between March and December 2020.

This sequence joins TRBV30 and TRBJ2-7; D unresolved. The source is a human donor who had a prior SARS-CoV-2 infection. The sample in question was CD4+ T cells from PBMCs cultured with a peptide pool, obtained before COVID-19 vaccination. The DNA for the CDR3 is TGTGCCTGTAAACCAAGATTCTACGAGCAGTACTTC. Translated, it gives CACKPRFYEQYF.